This T cell receptor beta chain was sequenced during a study of blood T cell repertoires in COVID-19. The CDR3 is 12 amino acids. Germline CDR1 SGDLS, CDR2 YYNGEE. The ends were cut back, 0 bases at V and 5 bases at J, with 4 bases in the middle. Clones were read by immunoSEQ multiplex PCR, and TCRdb kept only the in-frame ones, dropping some. Of about 36,000 clones listed, around 90% were seen once; the top ten hold less than 30%. The sequence came from a man aged 60 to 69 with active or convalescent COVID-19. Sequencing was performed on peripheral blood. This sequence joins TRBV9 and TRBJ2-3; D is ambiguous. The CDR3 spells CASSVAQDTQYF. CDR3 bases: TGTGCCAGCAGCGTAGCCCAAGATACGCAGTATTTT.